A single sample is the source of the 14 T cell receptor beta chains below, sequenced in a study of shared clonotypes between healthy human individuals. The data were produced by immunoSEQ multiplex PCR, yet TCRdb's version contains in-frame clones alone and is incomplete. Of 2 million to 3 million clones listed, more than 80% are singletons. The sequencing input was naive CD4+ T cells sorted from blood. Subset reported: CD45RA+ positively selected. These TCRs come from a man between 18 and 35 years old in good health.

The CDR3 DNA sequence: TGTGCCAGCAGCTTACTTTCGGGCAGAAACTACGAGCAGTACTTC. As protein: CASSLLSGRNYEQYF. V and J are TRBV11-2 and TRBJ2-7; no firm D call. This CDR3 contains 15 residues. Germline CDR1 is SGHAT and CDR2 is FQNNGV. V lost 2 bases to trimming and J lost 3 bases, with 14 bases between them.

In DNA, the CDR3 is TGTGCCAGCAGTTATATTGGCGGGTTAACAGATACGCAGTATTTT. Translated, it gives CASSYIGGLTDTQYF. J is TRBJ2-3 and V is TRBV6-5; TRBD2 might be the D (5 bases). CDR1 is MNHEY and CDR2 is SVGAGI in the germline V gene. V was clipped by 3 bases and J by 3 bases, with 13 bases between them. The CDR3 covers 15 residues.

Details on this clone: Other DNA sequences in this specimen translate into the identical CDR3. The chain joins TRBV7-9 to TRBJ2-5; 9 nucleotides align to TRBD1. The J segment lost 5 bases and the V segment lost 5 bases, leaving 3 bases of the junction unmatched. CDR3 length: 13 residues. CDR1 and CDR2 (germline): SEHNR, FQNEAQ (reference sequence). CDR3 in DNA: TGTGCCAGCAGCCTGACAGGGGGTGAGACCCAGTACTTC. It yields the protein CASSLTGGETQYF.

This clone was found once. An end of the junction does not agree with germline; a read error may underlie this. V and J are TRBV7-7 and TRBJ2-3, with D hard to call. Germline values: CDR1 SSHAT, CDR2 FNYEAQ (reference sequence). This CDR3 is 14 amino acids long. This chain's CDR3 is CASSQSQATVTQYF. The CDR3 coding sequence is TGTGCTAGCAGCCAAAGCCAGGCGACGGTGACGCAGTATTTT.

The rearrangement joins TRBV6-5 to TRBJ1-3, with D perhaps matching TRBD1 (5 bases). CDR3 length: 13 residues. V lost 6 bases and J lost 2, with 8 bases in between. The V gene's germline CDR1 is MNHEY and CDR2 SVGAGI. The CDR3: CASRPGPGNTIYF. In nucleotides, the CDR3 is TGTGCCAGCAGACCGGGGCCTGGAAACACCATATATTTT.

The CDR3 DNA reads TGTGCCACCAGCTCAGGGACAGGGGGTAATTCACCCCTCCACTTT. Translated: CATSSGTGGNSPLHF. The rearrangement joins TRBV10-3 to TRBJ1-6; 11 nucleotides agree with TRBD1. This CDR3 is 15 amino acids long. J was trimmed by 6 bases and V by 10 bases; bases with no gene match: 8. CDR1 is ENHRY, CDR2 SYGVKD, per germline.

This clone was seen only once. This rearrangement joins TRBV13 to TRBJ2-1; no clear D. This CDR3 is 13 amino acids long. CDR1 and CDR2 from the germline V gene are PRHDT and FYEKMQ (reference sequence). V was shortened by 5 bases and J by 7 bases, with 12 bases between the two germline ends. DNA of the CDR3: TGTGCCAGCAGCCCGAGAGTGTGGAATGAGCAGTTCTTC. Its protein is CASSPRVWNEQFF.

This clone was counted only a few times. The chain employs TRBV30 and TRBJ1-1; 8 bases line up with TRBD1. From germline, CDR1 is GTSNPN and CDR2 SVGIG (reference sequence). The ends lost 4 bases at V and 1 base at J; junction bases unmatched: 2. The CDR3 spans 13 residues. DNA for the CDR3: TGTGCCTGGATGGGACAGGCGAACACTGAAGCTTTCTTT. Its protein is CAWMGQANTEAFF.

Concerning this clone itself: The same CDR3 can be traced to other DNA sequences in this sample. The chain recombines TRBV7-9 with TRBJ1-1; no clear D. The germline V gene has CDR1 SEHNR and CDR2 FQNEAQ (reference sequence). Between the trimmed V and J ends, which lost 5 bases and 1 base, there was a span of 8 bases. There are 13 residues in the CDR3. The CDR3 sequence is CASSLGTNTEAFF. DNA for the CDR3: TGTGCCAGCAGCCTGGGCACGAACACTGAAGCTTTCTTT.

The chain has TRBV5-1 and TRBJ1-5, with 7 bases identical to TRBD1. The CDR3 is 15 amino acids. Trimming at V came to 0 bases and at J to 7 bases, leaving 7 bases not matched to a gene. Germline V lookup: CDR1 SGHRS, CDR2 YFSETQ. The chain's CDR3 is CASSLEGQFHQPQHF. Here the CDR3 DNA reads TGCGCCAGCAGCTTGGAGGGACAGTTTCACCAGCCCCAGCATTTT.

The J gene is TRBJ2-7, the V gene TRBV6-5; the match to TRBD2 covers 14 bases. The CDR3 covers 15 residues. Germline trimming cut 2 bases from V and 5 bases from J; bases unmatched to any gene: 2. Germline V gene sequence: CDR1 MNHEY, CDR2 SVGAGI. The CDR3 region has the DNA TGTGCCAGCAGTTACGGGACTAGCGGGAGCGACGAGCAGTACTTC. Translation gives CASSYGTSGSDEQYF.

This chain uses TRBV18 with TRBJ2-7, with D perhaps being TRBD1 or TRBD2 (6 bases each). The CDR3 has 14 residues. CDR1 and CDR2 (germline): KGHSH, LQKENI. V was shortened by 6 bases and J by 6 bases, with 18 bases between the two germline ends. DNA of the CDR3: TGTGCCAGCTCCCATCAGGACGGGGGCCCCGAGCAGTACTTC. This sequence encodes CASSHQDGGPEQYF.

The V gene is TRBV5-4, the J gene TRBJ2-2; D is possibly TRBD2 (5 bases). Germline-derived CDR1 and CDR2 are SGHNT and YYREEE (reference sequence). V lost 0 bases to trimming and J lost 0 bases, with 9 bases between them. The CDR3 runs to 16 residues. For the CDR3, the DNA is TGTGCCAGCAGCTTGGGAGGGCGCCCGAACACCGGGGAGCTGTTTTTT. Its translation is CASSLGGRPNTGELFF. The full variable domain, rest sourced from reference TRBV5-4 and TRBJ2-2, is ETGVTQSPTHLIKTRGQQVTLRCSSQSGHNTVSWYQQALGQGPQFIFQYYREEENGRGNFPPRFSGLQFPNYSSELNVNALELDDSALYLCASSLGGRPNTGELFFGEGSRLTVL.

The V gene is TRBV19, the J gene TRBJ1-5; 7 bases align to TRBD1. The J segment lost 0 bases and the V segment lost 4 bases, leaving 9 bases of the junction unmatched. The CDR3 sequence is 17 residues long. CDR1 LNHDA and CDR2 SQIVND come from the germline V gene (reference sequence). The CDR3 is CASSTGTVSYSNQPQHF. CDR3 coding DNA: TGTGCCAGTAGTACCGGGACAGTTTCATATAGCAATCAGCCCCAGCATTTT.